A single sample gave rise to the 14 T cell receptor beta chains below, sequenced in a study of CD8 T cells in Susac syndrome. Random hexamers were used to reverse transcribe an amount of roughly 0.5 to 1 ug RNA. MiXCR, applied by TCRdb to the immunoSEQ multiplex PCR reads, yields one record per CDR3 protein. The table shows approximately 190,000 distinct CDR3 sequences, with roughly 92% occurring only once. Specimen: CD4+ T cells from PBMCs. All receptors come from a human donor in good health.

The rearrangement links TRBV7-9 to TRBJ2-1; D possibly corresponds to TRBD1 (6 bases). CDR3 length equals 15 residues. V lost 3 bases and J 7 bases, leaving 16 bases between the germline ends. CDR1 and CDR2 from the germline V gene are SEHNR and FQNEAQ (reference sequence). For the CDR3, the DNA is TGTGCCAGCAGCTTGGGGGCAGGGGCAGGTAATGAGCAGTTCTTC. Its translation: CASSLGAGAGNEQFF.

This chain links TRBV28 with TRBJ2-7; possibly TRBD1 for D (7 bases). Germline CDR1 reads MDHEN; CDR2 reads SYDVKM. V was pared by 8 bases and J by 3 bases, with 14 bases between. The CDR3 is 13 amino acids. For the CDR3, the DNA is TGTGCCAGCGGCAGGGGGGATTACTACGAGCAGTACTTC. Translating gives CASGRGDYYEQYF.

This clonotype has just a few counts. The chain links TRBV28 to TRBJ2-7; D is uncertain. The V end was cut by 5 bases, the J end by 3 bases, with 8 bases between. This CDR3 comprises 12 residues. Germline assignment: CDR1 MDHEN and CDR2 SYDVKM. Here the CDR3 reads CASSPTFYEQYF. The CDR3 DNA reads TGTGCCAGCAGTCCCACCTTCTACGAGCAGTACTTC.

The chain has TRBV2 and TRBJ2-2; no clear D. Germline V gene sequence: CDR1 SNHLY, CDR2 FYNNEI. CDR3 size: 11 residues. V gave up 8 bases and J gave up 6 bases, with 7 bases separating them. CDR3 loop: CASAFSGELFF. As DNA, the CDR3 is TGTGCCAGCGCATTCTCCGGGGAGCTGTTTTTT.

The V and J genes are TRBV15 and TRBJ1-2; 7 nucleotides line up with TRBD1. Trimming cost V 0 bases and J 4 bases; bases outside gene matches: 11. The CDR3 runs to 17 residues. Germline V gene data show CDR1 as LNHNV and CDR2 as YYDKDF (reference sequence). Written as DNA, the CDR3 is TGTGCCACCAGCAGAGATTTAGTGGGGACAGCGTCCTATGGCTACACCTTC. Its translation is CATSRDLVGTASYGYTF.

This chain connects TRBV7-3 to TRBJ1-2, with D hard to call. Germline CDR1 SGHTA, CDR2 FQGTGA. The CDR3 spans 13 residues. V lost 5 bases to trimming and J lost 8 bases, with 15 bases between them. CDR3 protein: CASSPQKGSGYTF. CDR3 nucleotide sequence: TGTGCCAGCAGCCCCCAGAAAGGGTCGGGCTACACCTTC.

The J gene is TRBJ1-3, the V gene TRBV15, with unresolved D. Germline V gives CDR1 LNHNV, CDR2 YYDKDF (reference sequence). V was shortened by 10 bases and J by 0 bases, with 13 bases between the two germline ends. The CDR3 sequence is 14 residues long. The CDR3 DNA is TGTGCCATCTCCGGACGGACCTCTGGAAACACCATATATTTT. This codes for CAISGRTSGNTIYF.

The genes are TRBV6-5 and TRBJ1-6; D perhaps matches TRBD1 (6 bases). The length of the CDR3 is 19 residues. Germline lookup yields CDR1 MNHEY and CDR2 SVGAGI. V was shortened by 4 bases and J by 0 bases, with 19 bases between the two germline ends. The DNA for the CDR3 is TGTGCCAGCAGTTTCCAGACAGGAGCCACTAGCTCCTATAATTCACCCCTCCACTTT. This encodes CASSFQTGATSSYNSPLHF.

The chain employs TRBV20-1 and TRBJ2-7, with D possibly TRBD1 on 6 matching bases. CDR1 is DFQATT and CDR2 is SNEGSKA in the germline V gene (reference sequence). The CDR3 length is 16 residues. The germline V and J ends were trimmed by 1 base and 3 bases, with 19 bases remaining between them. Here the CDR3 reads CSARGEGAPDSYEQYV. Here the CDR3 DNA reads TGCAGTGCTAGAGGTGAAGGGGCACCGGACAGCTACGAGCAGTACGTC.

The rearrangement links TRBV30 to TRBJ1-1; D remains ambiguous. This CDR3 contains 11 residues. Germline lookup yields CDR1 GTSNPN and CDR2 SVGIG (reference sequence). V gave up 4 bases and J gave up 1 base, with 4 bases separating them. CDR3 coding DNA: TGTGCCTGGAAGGGGAACACTGAAGCTTTCTTT. Translated: CAWKGNTEAFF.

The genes are TRBV9 and TRBJ2-6; D is ambiguous. CDR1 is SGDLS, CDR2 YYNGEE, per germline. Trimming cost V 3 bases and J 0 bases, with 10 bases left between them. CDR3 length: 16 amino acids. CDR3 bases: TGTGCCAGCAGCGCGATCCTACACTCTGGGGCCAACGTCCTGACTTTC. Translating gives CASSAILHSGANVLTF.

The chain is built from TRBV5-1 and TRBJ2-2; 8 bases align to TRBD1. CDR3 length: 16 amino acids. CDR1 and CDR2 (germline): SGHRS, YFSETQ. The trim removed 4 bases at V and 6 bases at J, leaving 11 bases unmatched. CDR3 region: CASSTRTGQIAGELFF. The CDR3 nucleotides are TGCGCCAGCAGCACAAGGACAGGGCAGATCGCCGGGGAGCTGTTTTTT.

V usage is TRBV5-5 and J usage is TRBJ1-1, with D unresolved. The CDR3 runs to 12 residues. Germline values: CDR1 SGHKS, CDR2 YYEKEE (reference sequence). Trimming took 4 bases from V and 14 from J, leaving 18 bases between them. CDR3 loop: CASSAKSGERFF. DNA of the CDR3: TGTGCCAGCAGCGCAAAAAGCGGGGAGAGATTCTTT.

This chain links TRBV23-1 with TRBJ2-4; perhaps TRBD2 as D (5 bases). TRBV23-1 is an ORF, with its function uncertain. This CDR3 has 14 residues. With 0 bases removed from V and 7 bases from J, the gap between germline ends came to 10 bases. This CDR3 reads CASSQSCWENIQYF. The CDR3 DNA is TGCGCCAGCAGTCAATCGTGTTGGGAGAACATTCAGTACTTC.